This T cell receptor beta chain was obtained from a study of T cell repertoires in cytomegalovirus infection (dated by TCRdb to between 2019 and 2020). A note on the overall study: Recently identified HLA-C-restricted CMV epitopes, whose presentation resists viral immunomodulation, were targeted by peptide stimulations together with well-studied HLA-B-restricted epitopes. Because public TCR beta signatures pointed to carriage of CMV infection together with the matching HLA type, the HLA type of each donor mattered for the analysis. What the work shows at the level of the full study, not this receptor alone: Carriers of CMV infection plus the relevant HLA type were discriminated by the cumulative frequency of public TCR beta family members in the study cohort and in an independent approximately 360-donor cohort. The ex vivo response was dominated by HLA-C-restricted CMV-specific TCR beta clonotypes, and the single most frequent clonotype in two of eight donors was supplied by these HLA-C-restricted clonotypes.

Ends trimmed: V by 5 bases, J by 8 bases; bases unmatched to a gene: 8. For CDR1 and CDR2, the germline V gene (reference sequence) lists DFQATT and SNEGSKA. There are 15 amino acids in the CDR3, from cysteine to phenylalanine inclusive. Left in the record is the CDR3 DNA by itself, 45 bases read in frame from the first base. The treatment or condition label, as the study defines it: in vitro stimulation with specific CMV peptide epitopes to enrich CMV-specific T cells. Details on this clonotype: There is no known antigen for this receptor. It has no much larger one-base neighbor in the sample; base qualities were not kept.

Sequencing took place on an Illumina HiSeq 1500. Using fastp at Q25 and MiXCR, TCRdb reprocessed the public reads and kept productive beta chains. Rows with one shared CDR3 protein collapse into an entry with the most common genes and DNA. This sample comprises approximately 990,000 distinct CDR3 sequences, around a third of them detected only once. About 14% of the sample belongs to the ten largest clones. In this chain, TRBV20-1 is recombined with TRBJ2-1; 14 nucleotides in the junction match TRBD2. This TCR was sampled from a human donor in good health (CMV status not recorded). Some clones in this sample may be carry-over from other donors' samples. The sample here was cultured CD8+ T cells from PBMCs, taken from culture after CMV antigen stimulation. DNA sequence: TGCAGTGCTCCCCGGACTAGCGGGGGGCTGGATGAGCAGTTCTTC. It codes for CSAPRTSGGLDEQFF.